These 14 T cell receptor beta chains were sequenced from one sample in a study of T cells in tuberculosis (dated by TCRdb to between 2018 and 2020). Library method: the immunoSEQ multiplex PCR assay. TCRdb obtained this table from immuneACCESS and retained in-frame rearrangements with V and J assigned. These tables miss some clones; where compared with another copy, unresolved V genes account for less than half of the shortfall, and the remainder is unexplained. This sample comprises roughly 59,000 clones, about four fifths of them detected only once. The biggest ten clones account for around 13% of the sample. After being thawed and rested overnight, PBMC were stained with GMM-loaded CD1B tetramer, a Live/Dead dye and anti-CD3, and were then sorted on a FACS Aria II. The CD1B tetramers were loaded with C32 glucose monomycolate that had been purified from Rhodococcus equi. Sequenced input: CD1b-GMM tetramer-negative cells sorted from PBMCs. What the cell subset or site label conveys for this sample: T cells not binding CD1B-GMM tetramer, sorted from same donor. These receptors came from an adult woman with latent tuberculosis.

This chain joins TRBV4-1 and TRBJ1-2; D is undetermined. The germline gives CDR1 MGHRA, CDR2 YSYEKL. The ends were cut back, 0 bases at V and 7 bases at J, with 18 bases in the middle. The CDR3 contains 16 residues. The CDR3 sequence: CASSQDGPGRVSGYTF. The CDR3 DNA reads as TGCGCCAGCAGCCAAGATGGACCGGGGAGGGTGAGTGGCTACACCTTC.

The chain links TRBV28 to TRBJ2-1; D perhaps matches TRBD1 (6 bases). This CDR3 is 15 amino acids long. CDR1 MDHEN and CDR2 SYDVKM come from the germline V gene. Trimming pared 5 bases from V and 9 bases from J, leaving 20 bases between. Here the CDR3 DNA reads TGTGCCAGCAGTCTAAACCCCCGGGACACCCGTGAGCAGTTCTTC. Translated, it gives CASSLNPRDTREQFF. The full variable domain, rest sourced from reference TRBV28 and TRBJ2-1, is DVKVTQSSRYLVKRTGEKVFLECVQDMDHENMFWYRQDPGLGLRLIYFSYDVKMKEKGDIPEGYSVSREKKERFSLILESASTNQTSMYLCASSLNPRDTREQFFGPGTRLTVL.

This chain connects TRBV2 to TRBJ1-6; D is undetermined. CDR1 is SNHLY, CDR2 FYNNEI, per germline. The CDR3 covers 14 residues. Trimming cost V 8 bases and J 10 bases, with 18 bases left between them. The CDR3 DNA reads as TGTGCCAGCGACCCGGGTCCCCCTGTATCACCCCTCCACTTT. Protein product: CASDPGPPVSPLHF.

The chain has TRBV7-2 and TRBJ2-5; no definite D call. The CDR3 loop spans 15 amino acids. Germline CDR1 SGHTA, CDR2 FQGNSA. Between the trimmed V and J ends, which lost 1 base and 7 bases, there was a span of 16 bases. CDR3 region: CASSLEVGQYATQYF. The CDR3 nucleotides read TGTGCCAGCAGCTTAGAGGTTGGGCAGTACGCGACCCAGTACTTC. The whole variable domain, remainder taken from reference TRBV7-2 and TRBJ2-5, is GAGVSQSPSNKVTEKGKDVELRCDPISGHTALYWYRQSLGQGLEFLIYFQGNSAPDKSGLPSDRFSAERTGGSVSTLTIQRTQQEDSAVYLCASSLEVGQYATQYFGPGTRLLVL.

The V gene is TRBV4-1, the J gene TRBJ1-4, with D hard to call. The germline V gene encodes CDR1 MGHRA and CDR2 YSYEKL. Trimming removed 3 bases at V and 10 bases at J, with 21 bases between. The length of the CDR3 is 16 residues. CDR3 sequence reads: CASSQPLGPSSVKLFF. CDR3 sequence (DNA): TGCGCCAGCAGCCAGCCGCTGGGCCCGTCGTCGGTAAAACTGTTTTTT.

The gene calls are TRBV9 and TRBJ1-1, with D unresolved. This CDR3 is 13 amino acids long. In germline, CDR1 is SGDLS, CDR2 YYNGEE. V gave up 3 bases and J gave up 3 bases, with 9 bases separating them. CDR3 nucleotide sequence: TGTGCCAGCAGCGGAGCTAGCGACACTGAAGCTTTCTTT. Amino acids: CASSGASDTEAFF.

The V call is TRBV4-2, the J call TRBJ1-1; possible D gene TRBD1, 5 bases. Trimming cost V 4 bases and J 1 base, with 19 bases left between them. Germline-derived CDR1 and CDR2 are LGHNA and YNFKEQ. The length of the CDR3 is 17 residues. DNA of the CDR3: TGTGCCAGCAGCCGAGATGATACAGGCCAGTCGAACACTGAAGCTTTCTTT. Protein: CASSRDDTGQSNTEAFF.

V and J are TRBV10-2 and TRBJ2-3; 10 bases fit TRBD2. The CDR3 covers 14 residues. J gave up 4 bases and V 7 bases, and 5 bases lay outside the gene matches. Germline V gene sequence: CDR1 WSHSY, CDR2 SAAADI. The CDR3 DNA reads as TGCGCCAGCAAACTAGCGGGACAGGCAGATACGCAGTATTTT. Translated, it gives CASKLAGQADTQYF.

The V call is TRBV5-1, the J call TRBJ1-4, with 10 nucleotides matching TRBD1. The germline V gene encodes CDR1 SGHRS and CDR2 YFSETQ. CDR3 length: 15 amino acids. J gave up 8 bases and V 4 bases, and 8 bases lay outside the gene matches. CDR3 protein: CASSVTGTGEEKLFF. The CDR3 DNA reads as TGCGCCAGCAGCGTTACCGGGACAGGGGAAGAAAAACTGTTTTTT.

The rearrangement uses TRBV10-1 and TRBJ2-2; TRBD2 aligns across 10 bases. Germline V gene data show CDR1 as WNHNN and CDR2 as SYGVQD (reference sequence). V lost 2 bases and J lost 3; bases outside the gene matches: 6. The CDR3 contains 17 residues. Written as DNA, the CDR3 is TGCGCCAGCAGTGAGACTAGCGGGGACGGGGACACCGGGGAGCTGTTTTTT. This gives the protein CASSETSGDGDTGELFF.

The genes are TRBV28 and TRBJ1-2; TRBD1 is a possible D gene (5 bases). V was shortened by 5 bases and J by 6 bases, with 13 bases between the two germline ends. Germline V CDR1 and CDR2: MDHEN, SYDVKM. This CDR3 is built from 13 residues. CDR3 in amino acids: CASSPPGLHGYTF. The CDR3 DNA sequence: TGTGCCAGCAGTCCGCCGGGACTGCATGGCTACACCTTC.

This chain uses TRBV28 with TRBJ2-2; no clear D. V was cut by 8 bases and J by 7 bases, with 17 bases left in between. CDR1 and CDR2 from the germline V gene are MDHEN and SYDVKM. CDR3 size: 14 residues. The CDR3 nucleotides are TGTGCCAGCGCCGCCCGGTTGACGGGCGGGGAGCTGTTTTTT. Translating it yields CASAARLTGGELFF. The variable domain in full, with the rest retrieved from reference TRBV28 and TRBJ2-2, is DVKVTQSSRYLVKRTGEKVFLECVQDMDHENMFWYRQDPGLGLRLIYFSYDVKMKEKGDIPEGYSVSREKKERFSLILESASTNQTSMYLCASAARLTGGELFFGEGSRLTVL.

This rearrangement joins TRBV5-1 to TRBJ2-2, with D perhaps matching TRBD1 (6 bases). CDR1 SGHRS and CDR2 YFSETQ come from the germline V gene. The CDR3 totals 15 residues. V was pared by 4 bases and J by 0 bases, with 10 bases between. The CDR3 nucleotides are TGCGCCAGCAGCCCAGGGGCCGCGAACACCGGGGAGCTGTTTTTT. Translating gives CASSPGAANTGELFF.

The J gene is TRBJ2-3, the V gene TRBV19; 7 bases fit TRBD1. Germline V gene lookup returns CDR1 LNHDA and CDR2 SQIVND (reference sequence). With V trimmed by 4 bases and J by 4 bases, 5 bases remained unmatched. The CDR3 has 14 residues. CDR3 in amino acids: CASSSSGGADTQYF. The CDR3 DNA is TGTGCCAGTAGTAGCTCAGGGGGAGCAGATACGCAGTATTTT.